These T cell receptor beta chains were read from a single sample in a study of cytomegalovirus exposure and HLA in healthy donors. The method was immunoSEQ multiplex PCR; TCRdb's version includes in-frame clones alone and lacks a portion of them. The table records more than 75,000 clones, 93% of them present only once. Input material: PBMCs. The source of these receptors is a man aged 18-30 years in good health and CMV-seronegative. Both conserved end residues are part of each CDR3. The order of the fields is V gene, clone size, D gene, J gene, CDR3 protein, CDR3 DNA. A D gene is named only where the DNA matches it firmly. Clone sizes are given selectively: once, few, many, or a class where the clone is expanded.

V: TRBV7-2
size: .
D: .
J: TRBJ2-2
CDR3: CASSLGRAGELFF
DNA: TGTGCCAGCAGCTTAGGGAGAGCCGGGGAGCTGTTTTTT

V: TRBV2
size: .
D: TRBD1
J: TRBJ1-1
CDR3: CASSGQGASTEAFF
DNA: TGTGCCAGCAGTGGGCAGGGGGCATCCACTGAAGCTTTCTTT

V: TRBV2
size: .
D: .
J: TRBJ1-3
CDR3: CASRNVDTSGNTIYF
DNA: TGTGCCAGCAGGAACGTGGACACTTCTGGAAACACCATATATTTT

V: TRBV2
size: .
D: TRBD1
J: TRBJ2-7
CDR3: CASSEGTESYEQYF
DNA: TGTGCCAGCAGTGAGGGGACAGAATCCTACGAGCAGTACTTC

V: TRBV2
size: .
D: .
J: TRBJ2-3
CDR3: CASTGTDTQYF
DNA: TGTGCCAGCACCGGGACAGATACGCAGTATTTT

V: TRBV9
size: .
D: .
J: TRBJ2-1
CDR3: CASSPVIYNEQFF
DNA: TGTGCCAGCAGCCCGGTGATCTACAATGAGCAGTTCTTC

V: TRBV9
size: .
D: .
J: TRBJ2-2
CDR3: CASSVDSLTGELFF
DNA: TGTGCCAGCAGCGTAGATAGCCTCACCGGGGAGCTGTTTTTT

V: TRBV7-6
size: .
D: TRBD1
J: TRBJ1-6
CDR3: CASSQRDRANSPLHF
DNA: TGTGCCAGCAGCCAGAGGGACAGAGCTAATTCACCCCTCCACTTT

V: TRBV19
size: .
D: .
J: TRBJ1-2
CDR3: CASTLRGAGGYTF
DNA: TGTGCCAGTACCCTCCGCGGGGCTGGAGGCTACACCTTC

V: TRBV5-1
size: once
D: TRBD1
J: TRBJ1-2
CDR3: CASSYGTGQGYTF
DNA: TGCGCCAGCAGCTATGGGACAGGGCAAGGCTACACCTTC

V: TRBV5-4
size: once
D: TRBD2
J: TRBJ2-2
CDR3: CASSLAGGNTGELFF
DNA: TGTGCCAGCAGCTTGGCGGGGGGTAACACCGGGGAGCTGTTTTTT

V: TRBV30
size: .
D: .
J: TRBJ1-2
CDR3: CAWSVGYGYTF
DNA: TGTGCCTGGAGTGTCGGCTATGGCTACACCTTC

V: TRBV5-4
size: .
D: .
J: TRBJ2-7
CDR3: CASSFTFGDEQYF
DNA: TGTGCCAGCAGCTTCACTTTCGGGGACGAGCAGTACTTC

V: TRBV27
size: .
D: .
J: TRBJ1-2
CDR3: CASSLSQSNGYTF
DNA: TGTGCCAGCAGTTTATCGCAGTCAAATGGCTACACCTTC

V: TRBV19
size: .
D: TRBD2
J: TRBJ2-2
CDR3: CATGLAALTGELFF
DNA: TGTGCCACCGGACTAGCGGCTCTCACCGGGGAGCTGTTTTTT

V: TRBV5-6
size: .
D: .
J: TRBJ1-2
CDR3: CASSSWPGWDGYTF
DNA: TGTGCCAGCAGCTCTTGGCCGGGGTGGGATGGCTACACCTTC

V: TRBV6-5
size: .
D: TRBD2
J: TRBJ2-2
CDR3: CASSRGTSLTGELFF
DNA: TGTGCCAGCAGTCGCGGGACTAGCCTCACCGGGGAGCTGTTTTTT

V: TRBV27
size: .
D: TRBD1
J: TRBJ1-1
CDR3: CATKRQGADTEAFF
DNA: TGTGCCACCAAGAGACAGGGGGCGGACACTGAAGCTTTCTTT

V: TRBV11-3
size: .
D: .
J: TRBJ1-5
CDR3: CASSLAERAPQHF
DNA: TGTGCCAGCAGCTTAGCGGAGAGGGCGCCCCAGCATTTT

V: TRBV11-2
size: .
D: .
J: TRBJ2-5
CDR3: CASSFEGQVTETQYF
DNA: TGTGCCAGCAGCTTCGAGGGTCAGGTCACCGAGACCCAGTACTTC

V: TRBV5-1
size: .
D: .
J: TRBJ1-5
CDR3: CASSLGRGIEQPQHF
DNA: TGCGCCAGCAGCTTGGGTCGGGGAATCGAGCAGCCCCAGCATTTT

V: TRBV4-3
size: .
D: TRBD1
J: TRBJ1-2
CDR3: CASSQDLGQARYTF
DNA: TGCGCCAGCAGCCAAGATTTAGGACAGGCACGCTACACCTTC

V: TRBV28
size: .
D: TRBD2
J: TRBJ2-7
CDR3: CASRVAGVSTYEQYF
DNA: TGTGCCAGCAGGGTAGCGGGCGTATCTACCTACGAGCAGTACTTC

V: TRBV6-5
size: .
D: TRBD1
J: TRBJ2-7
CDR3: CASRGQTMSYEQYF
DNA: TGTGCCAGCAGGGGACAGACCATGTCCTACGAGCAGTACTTC

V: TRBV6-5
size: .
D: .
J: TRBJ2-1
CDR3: CASSYSLNEQFF
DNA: TGTGCCAGCAGTTACTCACTGAATGAGCAGTTCTTC

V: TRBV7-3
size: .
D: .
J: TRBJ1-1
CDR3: CASSSGDIRRSEAFF
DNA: TGTGCCAGCAGCTCCGGGGACATTCGACGAAGTGAAGCTTTCTTT

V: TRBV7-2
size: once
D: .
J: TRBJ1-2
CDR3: CASSVNRESYTF
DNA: TGTGCCAGCAGCGTCAACAGGGAAAGCTACACCTTC

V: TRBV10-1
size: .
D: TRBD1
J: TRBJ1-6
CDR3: CASSQGQTNSPLHF
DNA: TGCGCCAGCTCCCAGGGACAGACTAATTCACCCCTCCACTTT

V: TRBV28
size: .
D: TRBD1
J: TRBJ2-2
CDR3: CASSLPGQGSSAGELFF
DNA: TGTGCCAGCAGTTTACCGGGACAGGGAAGTTCGGCCGGGGAGCTGTTTTTT

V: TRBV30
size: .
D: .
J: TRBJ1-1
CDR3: CAWNRNTEAFF
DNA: TGTGCCTGGAACAGGAACACTGAAGCTTTCTTT

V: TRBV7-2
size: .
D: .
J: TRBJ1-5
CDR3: CASSAYSNQPQHF
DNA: TGTGCCAGCAGCGCATACAGTAATCAGCCCCAGCATTTT

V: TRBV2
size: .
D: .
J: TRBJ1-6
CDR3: CTSALGVDSPLHF
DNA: TGTACCAGCGCTCTGGGAGTGGATTCACCCCTCCACTTT

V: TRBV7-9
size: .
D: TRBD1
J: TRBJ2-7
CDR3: CASSQDRGLHEQYF
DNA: TGTGCCAGCAGCCAAGACAGGGGATTGCACGAGCAGTACTTC

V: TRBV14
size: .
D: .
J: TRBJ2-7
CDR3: CASSPQGSSYEQYF
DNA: TGTGCCAGCAGCCCCCAGGGTTCCTCCTACGAGCAGTACTTC

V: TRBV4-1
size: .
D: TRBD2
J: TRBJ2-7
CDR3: CASSQEAAGGSYEQYF
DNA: TGCGCCAGCAGCCAAGAGGCGGCGGGAGGCTCCTACGAGCAGTACTTC

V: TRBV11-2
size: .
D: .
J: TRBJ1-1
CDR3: CASSETAIRTEAFF
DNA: TGTGCCAGCAGCGAGACAGCTATAAGGACTGAAGCTTTCTTT

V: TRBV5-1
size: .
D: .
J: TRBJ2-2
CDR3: CASSLIEQATGELFF
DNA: TGCGCCAGCAGCTTGATTGAGCAGGCGACCGGGGAGCTGTTTTTT

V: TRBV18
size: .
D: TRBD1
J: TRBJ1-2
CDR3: CASSPKQGADGYTF
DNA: TGTGCCAGCTCACCGAAACAGGGGGCTGATGGCTACACCTTC

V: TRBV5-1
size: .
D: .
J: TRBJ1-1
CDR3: CASSMNTEAFF
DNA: TGCGCCAGCAGTATGAACACTGAAGCTTTCTTT

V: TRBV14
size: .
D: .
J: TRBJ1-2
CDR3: CASSQDGPDGGFYGYTF
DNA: TGTGCCAGCAGCCAAGATGGCCCAGATGGAGGGTTCTATGGCTACACCTTC

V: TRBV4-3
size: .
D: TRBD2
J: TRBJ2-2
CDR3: CASSHGLAPNTGELFF
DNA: TGCGCCAGCAGCCATGGACTAGCGCCGAACACCGGGGAGCTGTTTTTT

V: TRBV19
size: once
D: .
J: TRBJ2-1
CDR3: CASSIVGQINEQFF
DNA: TGTGCCAGTAGTATAGTAGGACAGATCAATGAGCAGTTCTTC

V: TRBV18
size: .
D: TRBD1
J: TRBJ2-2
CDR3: CASSPKYRGLGTGELFF
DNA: TGTGCCAGCTCACCAAAGTACAGGGGGCTGGGCACCGGGGAGCTGTTTTTT

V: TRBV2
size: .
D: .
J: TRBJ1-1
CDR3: CASSSTERDTEAFF
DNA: TGTGCCAGCAGCTCGACGGAGAGGGACACTGAAGCTTTCTTT

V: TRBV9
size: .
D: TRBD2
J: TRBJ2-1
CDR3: CASSVGGGGLGPYNEQFF
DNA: TGTGCCAGCAGCGTAGGGGGGGGAGGGTTAGGCCCCTACAATGAGCAGTTCTTC

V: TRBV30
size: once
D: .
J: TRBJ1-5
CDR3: CACNREPSQPQHF
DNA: TGTGCCTGCAACAGGGAACCAAGTCAGCCCCAGCATTTT

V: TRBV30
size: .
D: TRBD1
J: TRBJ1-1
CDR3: CAWEGGVNTEAFF
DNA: TGTGCCTGGGAAGGGGGCGTTAACACTGAAGCTTTCTTT

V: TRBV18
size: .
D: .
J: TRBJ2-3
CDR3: CASSPDLPTDTQYF
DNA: TGTGCCAGCTCTCCTGACTTGCCCACAGATACGCAGTATTTT